This is a list of T cell receptor beta chains from one sample in a study of blood T cell repertoires in COVID-19. The table came from immunoSEQ multiplex PCR; TCRdb's copy has only in-frame clones and leaves some out. The table records under 250,000 clones, roughly 82% of them present only once. The sample consisted of peripheral blood. These receptors came from a man at least 80 years old with acute or convalescent COVID-19. Each CDR3 is given with its conserved first and last residue. The order of the fields is J gene, CDR3 length, clone size, D gene, V gene, CDR3 protein, CDR3 DNA. A D gene is named only where the DNA matches it firmly. Size is stated for part of the rows, as once, few or many counts, or as a class when the clone is expanded.

TRBJ1-6 | 16 | - | - | TRBV7-9 | CASSSRPAGANSPLHF | TGTGCCAGCAGCTCCCGCCCTGCAGGGGCGAATTCACCCCTCCACTTT
TRBJ2-1 | 16 | - | TRBD1 | TRBV24-1 | CATSDPGTGGGNEQFF | TGTGCCACCAGTGACCCAGGGACAGGGGGCGGCAATGAGCAGTTCTTC
TRBJ2-7 | 17 | - | TRBD1 | TRBV4-3 | CASSLSYSETGYYEQYF | TGCGCCAGCAGCTTGTCATACTCCGAGACAGGGTACTACGAGCAGTACTTC
TRBJ1-4 | 16 | - | - | TRBV25-1 | CASSESFGRGNEKLFF | TGTGCCAGCAGTGAAAGCTTTGGCAGGGGAAATGAAAAACTGTTTTTT
TRBJ1-1 | 12 | - | - | TRBV28 | CASSGGYTEAFF | TGTGCCAGCAGCGGGGGGTACACTGAAGCTTTCTTT
TRBJ1-4 | 12 | - | - | TRBV28 | CATQGRREKLFF | TGTGCCACCCAGGGGCGACGGGAAAAACTGTTTTTT
TRBJ1-1 | 15 | - | - | TRBV28 | CASSAFRELGTEAFF | TGTGCCAGCAGTGCCTTCAGGGAATTAGGCACTGAAGCTTTCTTT
TRBJ1-1 | 14 | once | - | TRBV7-2 | CASSSFTGNTEAFF | TGTGCCAGCAGCTCTTTTACAGGGAACACTGAAGCTTTCTTT
TRBJ2-7 | 12 | - | - | TRBV10-1 | CASSDRGYEQYF | TGCGCCAGCAGTGACAGGGGTTACGAGCAGTACTTC
TRBJ2-7 | 14 | - | TRBD1 | TRBV7-3 | CASSLDTGDHEQYF | TGTGCCAGCAGCTTGGATACAGGGGACCACGAGCAGTACTTC
TRBJ2-1 | 17 | few | TRBD1 | TRBV4-1 | CASSQILGQGVNNEQFF | TGCGCCAGCAGCCAAATCTTAGGACAGGGCGTCAACAATGAGCAGTTCTTC
TRBJ2-5 | 15 | once | TRBD1 | TRBV10-3 | CAIGRGQGRGETQYF | TGTGCCATCGGACGCGGACAGGGCAGGGGAGAGACCCAGTACTTC
TRBJ2-1 | 14 | - | - | TRBV7-2 | CASSSGSGVYEQFF | TGTGCCAGCAGCTCAGGGTCAGGGGTCTATGAGCAGTTCTTC
TRBJ2-5 | 16 | - | TRBD1 | TRBV5-5 | CASSLPGQGSPETQYF | TGTGCCAGCAGCTTACCGGGACAGGGCAGTCCAGAGACCCAGTACTTC
TRBJ2-1 | 16 | - | - | TRBV24-1 | CATSDLRQGGRNEQFF | TGTGCCACCAGTGATTTGCGGCAAGGGGGTCGGAATGAGCAGTTCTTC
TRBJ1-2 | 16 | - | TRBD1 | TRBV5-1 | CASSNGTTGLSYGYTF | TGCGCCAGCAGCAACGGAACGACAGGGCTATCCTATGGCTACACCTTC
TRBJ1-6 | 15 | - | - | TRBV9 | CASSVGGLPNSPLHF | TGTGCCAGCAGCGTAGGGGGACTGCCTAATTCACCCCTCCACTTT
TRBJ2-1 | 13 | - | TRBD2 | TRBV12-3/TRBV12-4 | CASSFGREGEQFF | TGTGCCAGCAGTTTCGGGCGGGAGGGAGAGCAGTTCTTC
TRBJ2-1 | 16 | once | TRBD2 | TRBV27 | CASSLNPSGTYNEQFF | TGTGCCAGCAGTCTCAATCCTAGCGGGACCTACAATGAGCAGTTCTTC
TRBJ1-4 | 15 | - | TRBD1 | TRBV5-4 | CASSSGTGLYEKLFF | TGTGCCAGCAGCTCCGGGACAGGGTTATACGAAAAACTGTTTTTT
TRBJ1-3 | 16 | few | - | TRBV21-1 | CASSKMSSRVGNTIYF | TGTGCCAGCAGCAAAATGTCGTCCAGGGTTGGAAACACCATATATTTT
TRBJ2-1 | 17 | - | TRBD2 | TRBV7-3 | CASSPGTSGWNYNEQFF | TGTGCCAGCAGCCCTGGGACTAGCGGGTGGAACTACAATGAGCAGTTCTTC
TRBJ2-2 | 15 | - | TRBD2 | TRBV6-4 | CASSDFSSGTGELFF | TGTGCCAGCAGTGACTTTTCTAGCGGGACCGGGGAGCTGTTTTTT
TRBJ1-2 | 14 | - | - | TRBV27 | CASTPIGGNGGYTF | TGTGCCAGCACCCCTATTGGAGGCAATGGGGGCTACACCTTC
TRBJ1-5 | 16 | few | TRBD1 | TRBV28 | CASSLAGQGTNQPQHF | TGTGCCAGCAGTTTGGCAGGACAGGGGACCAATCAGCCCCAGCATTTT
TRBJ2-1 | 12 | once | - | TRBV2 | CASSELNNEQFF | TGTGCCAGCAGTGAACTAAACAATGAGCAGTTCTTC
TRBJ2-7 | 16 | - | TRBD2 | TRBV7-8 | CASSLQALAGPYEQYF | TGTGCCAGCAGCTTACAAGCACTAGCGGGACCCTACGAGCAGTACTTC
TRBJ1-1 | 13 | - | - | TRBV11-3 | CASRGGMNTEAFF | TGTGCCAGTAGGGGGGGGATGAACACTGAAGCTTTCTTT